Here is one TCR beta chain with its context. The sample belongs to a study of CD4 T cells in relation to SARS-CoV-2 and coronaviruses. Naive and memory CD4+ T cell DNA was deep-sequenced without culture. Assay used: immunoSEQ multiplex PCR; TCRdb lists only in-frame clones, some missing. The sample lists tens of thousands of clones, about 94% occurring once. The unexposed donors gave CD4+ T cells in about 2011-2019, prior to COVID-19. The clonotype originates from a human donor in good health. The material sequenced was naive CD4+ T cells from PBMCs. Subset here: naive CD4+ T cells isolated by negative enrichment.

The CDR3 DNA is TGTGCCAGCTCAGAACAGCCCTCAGGGGGGCAAGAGACCCAGTACTTC. This gives the protein CASSEQPSGGQETQYF. This sequence joins TRBV18 and TRBJ2-5; a possible D gene is TRBD1 (7 bases). CDR3 length equals 16 residues. Between the trimmed V and J ends, which lost 5 bases and 2 bases, there was a span of 18 bases. From germline, CDR1 is KGHSH and CDR2 LQKENI.